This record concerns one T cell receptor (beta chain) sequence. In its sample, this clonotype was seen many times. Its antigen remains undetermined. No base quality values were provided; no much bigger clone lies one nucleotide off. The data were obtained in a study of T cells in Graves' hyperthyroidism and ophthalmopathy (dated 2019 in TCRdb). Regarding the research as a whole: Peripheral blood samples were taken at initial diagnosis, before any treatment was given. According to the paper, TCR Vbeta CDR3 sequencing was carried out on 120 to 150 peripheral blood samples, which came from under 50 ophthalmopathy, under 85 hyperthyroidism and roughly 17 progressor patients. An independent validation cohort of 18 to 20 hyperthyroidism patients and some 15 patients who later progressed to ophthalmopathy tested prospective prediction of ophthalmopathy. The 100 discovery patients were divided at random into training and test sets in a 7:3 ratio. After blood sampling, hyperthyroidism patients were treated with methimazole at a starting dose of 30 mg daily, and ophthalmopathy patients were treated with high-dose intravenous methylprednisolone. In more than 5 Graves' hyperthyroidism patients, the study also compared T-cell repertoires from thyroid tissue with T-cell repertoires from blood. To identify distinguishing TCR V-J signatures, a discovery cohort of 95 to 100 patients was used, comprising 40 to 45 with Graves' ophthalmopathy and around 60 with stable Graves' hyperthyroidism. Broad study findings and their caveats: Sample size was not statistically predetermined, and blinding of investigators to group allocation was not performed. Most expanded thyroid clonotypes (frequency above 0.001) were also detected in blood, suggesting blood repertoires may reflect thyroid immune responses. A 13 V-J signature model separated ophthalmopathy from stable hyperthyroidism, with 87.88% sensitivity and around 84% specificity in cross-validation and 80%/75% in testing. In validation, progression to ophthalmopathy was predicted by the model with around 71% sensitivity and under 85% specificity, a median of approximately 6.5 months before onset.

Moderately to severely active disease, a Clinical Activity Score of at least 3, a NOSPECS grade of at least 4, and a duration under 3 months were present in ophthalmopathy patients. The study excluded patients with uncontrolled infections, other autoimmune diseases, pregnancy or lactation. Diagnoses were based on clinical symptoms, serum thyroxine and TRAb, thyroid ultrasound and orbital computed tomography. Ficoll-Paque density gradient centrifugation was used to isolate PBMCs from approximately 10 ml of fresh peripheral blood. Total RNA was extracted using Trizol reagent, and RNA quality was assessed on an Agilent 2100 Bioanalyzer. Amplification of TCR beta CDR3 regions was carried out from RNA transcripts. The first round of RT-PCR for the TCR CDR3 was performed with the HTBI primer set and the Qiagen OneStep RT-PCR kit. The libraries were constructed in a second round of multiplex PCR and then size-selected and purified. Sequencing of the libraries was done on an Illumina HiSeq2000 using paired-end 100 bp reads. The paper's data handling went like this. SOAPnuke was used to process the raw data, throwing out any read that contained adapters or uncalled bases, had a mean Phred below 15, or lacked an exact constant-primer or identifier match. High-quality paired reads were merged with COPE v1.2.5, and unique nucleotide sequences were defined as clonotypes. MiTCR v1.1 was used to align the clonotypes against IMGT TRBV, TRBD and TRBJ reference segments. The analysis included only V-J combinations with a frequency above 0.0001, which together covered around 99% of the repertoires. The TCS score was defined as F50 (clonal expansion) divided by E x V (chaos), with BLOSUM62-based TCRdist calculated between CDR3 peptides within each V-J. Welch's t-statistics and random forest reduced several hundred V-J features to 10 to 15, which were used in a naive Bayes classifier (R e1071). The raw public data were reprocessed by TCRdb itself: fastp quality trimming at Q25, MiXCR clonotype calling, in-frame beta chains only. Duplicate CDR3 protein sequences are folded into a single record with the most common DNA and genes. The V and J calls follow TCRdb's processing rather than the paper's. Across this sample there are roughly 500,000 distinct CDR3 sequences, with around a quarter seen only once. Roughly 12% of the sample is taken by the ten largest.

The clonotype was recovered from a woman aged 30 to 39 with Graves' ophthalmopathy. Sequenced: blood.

The nucleotides are TGTGCCAGCAGCCGGACAGCCAGTGAAGCTTTCTTT. The encoded protein is CASSRTASEAFF. The V and J genes are TRBV6-2 or TRBV6-3 and TRBJ1-1; the D region possibly corresponds to TRBD1 (6 bases align). From the germline V gene, CDR1 is MNHEY and CDR2 is SVGEGT. V is shortened by 6 bases, J by 7 bases, and the region joining them spans 12 bases. The CDR3 goes from the cysteine to the phenylalanine over 12 residues. Only the CDR3 DNA stays, 36 bases, in frame from base 1.